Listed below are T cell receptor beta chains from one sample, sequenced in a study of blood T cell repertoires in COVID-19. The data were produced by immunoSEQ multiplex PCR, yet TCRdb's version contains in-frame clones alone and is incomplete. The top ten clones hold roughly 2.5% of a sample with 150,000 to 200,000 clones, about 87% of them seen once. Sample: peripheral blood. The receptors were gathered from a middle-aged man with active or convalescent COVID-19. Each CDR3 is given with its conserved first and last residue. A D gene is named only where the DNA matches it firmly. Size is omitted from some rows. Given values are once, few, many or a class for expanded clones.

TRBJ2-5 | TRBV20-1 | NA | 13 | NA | CSASGTPGKTQYF | TGCAGTGCTAGTGGGACCCCAGGGAAGACCCAGTACTTC
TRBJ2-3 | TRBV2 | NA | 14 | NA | CASSPRTSTDTQYF | TGTGCCAGCAGTCCTAGGACTAGCACAGATACGCAGTATTTT
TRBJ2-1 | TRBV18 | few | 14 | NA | CASSPLGSEGEQFF | TGTGCCAGCTCACCACTCGGGAGCGAAGGTGAGCAGTTCTTC
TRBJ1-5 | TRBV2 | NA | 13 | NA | CASSPYSNQPQHF | TGTGCCAGCAGTCCTTATAGCAATCAGCCCCAGCATTTT
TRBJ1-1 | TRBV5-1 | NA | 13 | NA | CASRVTVNTEAFF | TGCGCCAGCAGGGTGACAGTGAACACTGAAGCTTTCTTT
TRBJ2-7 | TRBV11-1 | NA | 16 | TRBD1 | CASSLAEGQGSNEQYF | TGTGCCAGCAGCTTAGCGGAAGGACAGGGAAGCAACGAGCAGTACTTC
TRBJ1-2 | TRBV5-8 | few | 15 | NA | CASSLPGGGNYGYTF | TGTGCCAGCAGCCTTCCCGGGGGGGGTAACTATGGCTACACCTTC
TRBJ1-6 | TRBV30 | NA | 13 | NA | CAWRGVGGSPLHF | TGTGCCTGGAGGGGCGTTGGTGGTTCACCCCTCCACTTT
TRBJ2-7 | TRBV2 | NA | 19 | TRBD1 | CASSDNILGSGTGVDEQYF | TGTGCCAGCAGTGATAATATACTGGGGTCCGGGACAGGGGTGGACGAGCAGTACTTC
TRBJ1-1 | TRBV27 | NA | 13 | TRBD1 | CASSSGTVGEAFF | TGTGCCAGCAGTTCCGGGACAGTTGGTGAAGCTTTCTTT
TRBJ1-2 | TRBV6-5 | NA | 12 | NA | CASGQPHYGYTF | TGTGCCAGCGGACAGCCCCACTATGGCTACACCTTC
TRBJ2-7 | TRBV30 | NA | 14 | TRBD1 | CAWSAGTGNYEQYF | TGTGCCTGGAGTGCCGGGACAGGGAACTACGAGCAGTACTTC
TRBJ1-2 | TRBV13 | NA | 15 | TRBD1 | CASSSRGTGRGGYTF | TGTGCCAGCAGCTCCCGTGGGACAGGGAGGGGGGGCTACACCTTC
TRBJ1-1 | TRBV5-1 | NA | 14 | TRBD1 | CASSNTGGAGEAFF | TGCGCCAGCAGCAATACAGGGGGCGCGGGTGAAGCTTTCTTT
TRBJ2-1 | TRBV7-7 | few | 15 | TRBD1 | CASSLRDRTHNEQFF | TGTGCTAGCAGCTTAAGGGACAGGACCCACAATGAGCAGTTCTTC
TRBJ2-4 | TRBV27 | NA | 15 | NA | CASSDRALAKNIQYF | TGTGCCAGCAGCGACAGAGCTCTAGCCAAAAACATTCAGTACTTC
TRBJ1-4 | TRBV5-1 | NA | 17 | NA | CASSLRRGEGTNEKLFF | TGCGCCAGCAGCTTGCGTCGGGGGGAAGGAACTAATGAAAAACTGTTTTTT
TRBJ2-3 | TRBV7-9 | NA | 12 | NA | CASSPEGDTQYF | TGTGCCAGCAGCCCCGAGGGAGATACGCAGTATTTT
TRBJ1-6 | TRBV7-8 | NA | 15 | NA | CASSLALQNNSPLHF | TGTGCCAGCAGCTTAGCGCTCCAGAATAATTCACCCCTCCACTTT
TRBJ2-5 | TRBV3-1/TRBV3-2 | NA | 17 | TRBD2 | CASRHLLSGGVQETQYF | TGTGCCAGCAGACACCTATTGAGCGGGGGGGTCCAAGAGACCCAGTACTTC
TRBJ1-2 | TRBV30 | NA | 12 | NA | CAWTGGSPGYTF | TGTGCCTGGACTGGAGGCTCTCCTGGCTACACCTTC
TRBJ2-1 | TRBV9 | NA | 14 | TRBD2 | CASSVTGTTNEQFF | TGTGCCAGCAGTGTAACCGGGACTACCAATGAGCAGTTCTTC
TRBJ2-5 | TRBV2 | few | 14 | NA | CASSEWNSQETQYF | TGTGCCAGCAGTGAGTGGAACAGCCAAGAGACCCAGTACTTC
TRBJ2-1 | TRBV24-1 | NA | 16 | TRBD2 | CATSDPRGGNYNEQFF | TGTGCCACCAGTGATCCCCGCGGGGGGAACTACAATGAGCAGTTCTTC
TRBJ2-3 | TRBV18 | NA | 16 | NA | CASSPVAGRPTDTQYF | TGTGCCAGCTCACCGGTCGCGGGGAGACCCACAGATACGCAGTATTTT
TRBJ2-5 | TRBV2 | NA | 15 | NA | CASRDLGLEQETQYF | TGTGCCAGCAGGGACTTGGGGTTGGAGCAAGAGACCCAGTACTTC
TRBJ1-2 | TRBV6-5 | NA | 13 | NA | CASSLGSEDGYTF | TGTGCCAGCAGTTTAGGATCGGAGGATGGCTACACCTTC
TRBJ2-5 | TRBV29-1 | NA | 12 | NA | CSAGDIGETQYF | TGCAGCGCGGGGGACATAGGAGAGACCCAGTACTTC
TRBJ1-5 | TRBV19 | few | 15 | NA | CASSILDTYNQPQHF | TGTGCCAGTAGTATCCTGGACACGTACAATCAGCCCCAGCATTTT
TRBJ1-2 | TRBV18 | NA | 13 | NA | CASSPTRDYGYTF | TGTGCCAGCTCACCAACCAGGGACTATGGCTACACCTTC
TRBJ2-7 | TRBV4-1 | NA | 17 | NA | CASSQDRDRTYSYEQYF | TGCGCCAGCAGCCAAGATCGAGACAGGACCTACTCCTACGAGCAGTACTTC
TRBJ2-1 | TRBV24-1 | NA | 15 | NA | CATSAVNRGYNEQFF | TGTGCCACCAGTGCCGTGAATAGGGGCTACAATGAGCAGTTCTTC
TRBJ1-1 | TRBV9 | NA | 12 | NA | CASSHDGTGAFF | TGTGCCAGCAGCCATGACGGAACGGGAGCTTTCTTT
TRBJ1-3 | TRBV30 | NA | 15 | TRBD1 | CAWSVQGNAGNTIYF | TGTGCCTGGAGTGTACAGGGGAATGCTGGAAACACCATATATTTT
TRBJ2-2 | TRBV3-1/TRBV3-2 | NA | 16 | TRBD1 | CASSGLGTGNTGELFF | TGTGCCAGCAGCGGCCTCGGGACAGGGAACACCGGGGAGCTGTTTTTT
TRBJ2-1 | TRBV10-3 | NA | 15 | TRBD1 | CAISEEGDRVNEQFF | TGTGCCATCAGTGAGGAAGGCGACAGGGTCAATGAGCAGTTCTTC
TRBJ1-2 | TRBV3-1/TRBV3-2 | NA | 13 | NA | CASSQGGNYGYTF | TGTGCCAGCAGCCAAGGAGGGAACTATGGCTACACCTTC
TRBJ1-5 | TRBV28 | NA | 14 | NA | CASIPGHSNQPQHF | TGTGCCAGCATACCGGGTCATAGCAATCAGCCCCAGCATTTT
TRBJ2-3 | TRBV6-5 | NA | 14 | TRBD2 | CASRAGLGADTQYF | TGTGCCAGCAGAGCGGGGTTGGGGGCAGATACGCAGTATTTT
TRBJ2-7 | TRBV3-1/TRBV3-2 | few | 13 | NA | CASRTESSYEQYF | TGTGCCAGCAGGACAGAGAGCTCCTACGAGCAGTACTTC
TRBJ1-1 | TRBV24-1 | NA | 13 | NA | CATTRPGSTEAFF | TGTGCCACCACAAGGCCAGGTTCCACTGAAGCTTTCTTT
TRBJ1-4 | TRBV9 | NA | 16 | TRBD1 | CASSVGQGTTNEKLFF | TGTGCCAGCAGCGTGGGACAGGGTACAACTAATGAAAAACTGTTTTTT
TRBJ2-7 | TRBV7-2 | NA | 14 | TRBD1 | CASSLAGQTNEQYF | TGTGCCAGCAGCTTAGCGGGACAGACAAACGAGCAGTACTTC
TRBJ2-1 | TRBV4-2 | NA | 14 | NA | CASRGEGVYNEQFF | TGTGCCAGCAGAGGGGAAGGGGTATACAATGAGCAGTTCTTC
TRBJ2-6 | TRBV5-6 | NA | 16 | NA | CASSLGLGRGANVLTF | TGTGCCAGCAGCTTGGGGCTAGGCCGGGGGGCCAACGTCCTGACTTTC
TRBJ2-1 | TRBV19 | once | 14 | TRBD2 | CASRPAGGYNEQFF | TGTGCCAGTAGGCCAGCGGGGGGCTACAATGAGCAGTTCTTC
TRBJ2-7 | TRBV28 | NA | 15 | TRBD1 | CASTLGGDRVYEQYF | TGTGCCAGCACCCTTGGAGGGGACAGGGTCTACGAGCAGTACTTC
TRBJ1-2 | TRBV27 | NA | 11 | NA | CASRSSGGYTF | TGTGCCAGCAGAAGTTCGGGTGGCTACACCTTC
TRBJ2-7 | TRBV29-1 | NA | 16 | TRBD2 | CSVEGGGSGVPYEQYF | TGCAGCGTTGAAGGAGGTGGTAGCGGGGTCCCCTACGAACAGTACTTC
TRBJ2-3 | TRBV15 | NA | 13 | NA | CATSQGRTDTQYF | TGTGCCACCTCGCAGGGGCGCACAGATACGCAGTATTTT